The TCR beta chain under discussion was sequenced for a study of T cell responses to AZD1222 COVID-19 vaccine. The CDR3 sequence is 14 residues long. Germline V gene lookup returns CDR1 MNHEY and CDR2 SVGAGI. The V and J ends lost 7 bases and 7 bases, in that order; junction bases with no gene match: 4. Turning to this clone: The antigen remains undetermined.

Sequenced by immunoSEQ multiplex PCR; TCRdb stores in-frame clones only, minus some. The data contain around 180,000 clones, 90% of them singletons. General observations from the study: Increased Spike-specific TCR breadth and depth were observed after two AZD1222 doses. Baseline antibody screening turned up just a handful of seropositive AZD1222 recipients. CD4 TCRs linked to vaccination spanned spike, dominating at 160-218 and 743-854. Repertoires were obtained solely post-peak T cell response.

The sample consisted of peripheral blood, taken on day 0 of AZD1222 vaccination. V and J are TRBV6-5 and TRBJ1-4; TRBD1 matches at 12 bases. The clonotype comes from an adult in good health. CDR3 in amino acids: CASKGTGGPEKLFF. The CDR3 DNA is TGTGCCAGCAAGGGGACAGGGGGCCCTGAAAAACTGTTTTTT.